This T cell receptor (beta chain) was identified in a study of CD8+CD57+ T cells in acquired aplastic anemia. At the level of the study: Sorted cells (CD4+ and CD8+) yielded DNA amounts that averaged approximately 3.1 ug. Study-wide results and limits: Around 27 CD8+ CDR3 sequences occurred in both the patients and the controls.

Patients chosen for sequencing had shown CD8+CD57+ cell expansion by flow cytometry. Every patient presented with severe acquired aplastic anemia. By the time of blood sampling, patients had still received no therapy. TCR beta VDJ and CDR3 profiles were obtained from a genomic DNA template. Each CDR3 protein is one row after TCRdb ran MiXCR on the reads. The profile shows 120,000 or so distinct CDR3 sequences, approximately 40% of them singletons. This clonotype appeared many times. Its cognate antigen is unknown. The TCR was taken from a human donor with aplastic anemia. The sequenced material came from sorted CD4+, CD8+, or CD8+CD57+ T cells (not recorded which) from PBMCs.

The CDR3: CASSVDGNQPQHF. For the CDR3, the DNA is TGTGCCAGCAGTGTCGATGGGAATCAGCCCCAGCATTTT. The J gene is TRBJ1-5, the V gene TRBV2; D not certain. Between the trimmed V and J ends, which lost 4 bases and 4 bases, there was a span of 8 bases. The CDR3 is made up of 13 amino acids. The germline V gene has CDR1 SNHLY and CDR2 FYNNEI.